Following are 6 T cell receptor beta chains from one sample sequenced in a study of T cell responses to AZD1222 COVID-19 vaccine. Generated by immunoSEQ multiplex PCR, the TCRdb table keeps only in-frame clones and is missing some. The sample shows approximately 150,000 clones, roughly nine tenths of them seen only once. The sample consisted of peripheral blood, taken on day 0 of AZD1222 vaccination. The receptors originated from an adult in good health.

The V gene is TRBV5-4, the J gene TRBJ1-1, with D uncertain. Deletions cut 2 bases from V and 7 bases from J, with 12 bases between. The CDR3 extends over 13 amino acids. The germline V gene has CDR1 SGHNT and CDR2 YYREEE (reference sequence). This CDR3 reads CASSFSSSNEAFF. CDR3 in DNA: TGTGCCAGCAGCTTTTCTTCGTCCAATGAAGCTTTCTTT. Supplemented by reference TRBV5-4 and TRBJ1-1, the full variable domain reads ETGVTQSPTHLIKTRGQQVTLRCSSQSGHNTVSWYQQALGQGPQFIFQYYREEENGRGNFPPRFSGLQFPNYSSELNVNALELDDSALYLCASSFSSSNEAFFGQGTRLTVV.

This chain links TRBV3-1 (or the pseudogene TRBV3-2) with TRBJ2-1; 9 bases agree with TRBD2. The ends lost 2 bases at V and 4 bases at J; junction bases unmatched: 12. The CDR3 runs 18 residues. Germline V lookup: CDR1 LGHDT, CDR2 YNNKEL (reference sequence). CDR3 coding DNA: TGTGCCAGCAGCCAATTATCGAGACTAGCGGAACTATACAATGAGCAGTTCTTC. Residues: CASSQLSRLAELYNEQFF.

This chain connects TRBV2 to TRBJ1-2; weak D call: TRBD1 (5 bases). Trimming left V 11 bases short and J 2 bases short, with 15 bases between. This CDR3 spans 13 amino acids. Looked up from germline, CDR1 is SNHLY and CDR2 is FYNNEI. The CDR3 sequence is CAAYGAANYGYTF. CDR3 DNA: TGTGCCGCTTATGGGGCCGCCAACTATGGCTACACCTTC.

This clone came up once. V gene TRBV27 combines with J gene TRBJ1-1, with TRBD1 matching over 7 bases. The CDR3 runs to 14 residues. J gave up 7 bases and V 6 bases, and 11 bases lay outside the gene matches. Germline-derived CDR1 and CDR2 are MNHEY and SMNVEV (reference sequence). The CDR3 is CASRDYRGAGEAFF. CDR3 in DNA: TGTGCCAGCAGGGATTACAGGGGCGCGGGTGAAGCTTTCTTT.

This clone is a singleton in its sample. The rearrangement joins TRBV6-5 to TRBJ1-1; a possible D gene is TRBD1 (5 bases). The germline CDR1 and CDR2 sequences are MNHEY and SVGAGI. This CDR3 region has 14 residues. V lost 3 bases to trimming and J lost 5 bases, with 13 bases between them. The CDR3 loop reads CASSYFQGRTEAFF. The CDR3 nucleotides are TGTGCCAGCAGTTATTTTCAGGGCCGGACTGAAGCTTTCTTT.

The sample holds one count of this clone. CDR3 sequence reads: CASTRGVLYEQYF. The CDR3 DNA reads as TGTGCCAGCACTAGGGGGGTTCTCTACGAGCAGTACTTC. J is TRBJ2-7 and V is TRBV28; either TRBD1 or TRBD2 may supply D (6 bases each). The CDR3 length is 13 residues. The germline V gene encodes CDR1 MDHEN and CDR2 SYDVKM. Trimming stripped 7 bases from V and 3 bases from J, with 13 bases between.